Shown below are 30 T cell receptor beta chains from a single sample sequenced in a study of blood T cell repertoires in COVID-19. Here immunoSEQ multiplex PCR was the method, and the copy in TCRdb shows in-frame clones only, minus some. The table has roughly 66,000 clones, about 80% seen once. Sequences were obtained from peripheral blood. The receptor set was obtained from a woman aged 55-75 years with acute or convalescent COVID-19.

CDR3: CASSQGREIVSGANVLTF. The CDR3 DNA reads as TGCGCCAGCAGCCAAGGGCGGGAGATCGTTTCTGGGGCCAACGTCCTGACTTTC. The rearrangement uses TRBV4-1 and TRBJ2-6; 7 bases map to TRBD2. The CDR3 is 18 amino acids. Germline-derived CDR1 and CDR2 are MGHRA and YSYEKL. Unmatched junction bases numbered 7, after V lost 1 base and J lost 1 base.

In this sample, this clone turned up a few times. The chain combines TRBV2 with TRBJ2-5, with D perhaps matching TRBD2 (7 bases). In germline, CDR1 is SNHLY, CDR2 FYNNEI. Deletions cut 4 bases from V and 5 bases from J, with 14 bases between. CDR3 length: 14 residues. For the CDR3, the DNA is TGTGCCAGCAGTGTTCAGGGCGGGGGCGAGACCCAGTACTTC. Its translation: CASSVQGGGETQYF.

The V call is TRBV7-3, the J call TRBJ2-3, with TRBD2 as a possible D gene (5 bases). Trimming took 5 bases from V and 6 from J, leaving 15 bases between them. Germline V gene lookup returns CDR1 SGHTA and CDR2 FQGTGA. CDR3 length: 14 amino acids. The CDR3 region is CASSHSVGDDTQYF. The DNA of the CDR3 is TGTGCCAGCAGCCATAGCGTGGGTGACGATACGCAGTATTTT.

The CDR3 here is CASSTGVSNQPQHF. The CDR3 DNA follows: TGTGCCAGCAGCACCGGGGTTAGCAATCAGCCCCAGCATTTT. This chain links TRBV5-5 with TRBJ1-5; D unclear. Trimming removed 4 bases from V and 0 bases from J, with 8 bases in between. The length of the CDR3 is 14 residues. CDR1 is SGHKS, CDR2 YYEKEE, per germline (reference sequence). The full variable domain, in which reference TRBV5-5 and TRBJ1-5 provide the parts outside the CDR3, is DAGVTQSPTHLIKTRGQQVTLRCSPISGHKSVSWYQQVLGQGPQFIFQYYEKEERGRGNFPDRFSARQFPNYSSELNVNALLLGDSALYLCASSTGVSNQPQHFGDGTRLSIL.

The chain joins TRBV2 to TRBJ1-2, with TRBD1 matching over 11 bases. The germline V gene has CDR1 SNHLY and CDR2 FYNNEI. The CDR3 has 14 amino acids. With V trimmed by 6 bases and J by 7 bases, 7 bases remained unmatched. CDR3 coding DNA: TGTGCCAGCAGCGAAAGGACAGGGGGCCGTGGCTACACCTTC. It is translated as CASSERTGGRGYTF.

This clone occurred a few times. V usage is TRBV18 and J usage is TRBJ1-4; D ambiguous. Trimming cost V 5 bases and J 0 bases, with 16 bases left between them. Germline CDR1 is KGHSH and CDR2 is LQKENI. This CDR3 comprises 17 residues. CDR3: CASSAQRQATTNEKLFF. The CDR3 nucleotides are TGTGCCAGCTCAGCCCAACGCCAGGCCACAACTAATGAAAAACTGTTTTTT.

The V gene is TRBV3-1 (or the pseudogene TRBV3-2), the J gene TRBJ2-7; 12 bases line up with TRBD2. The length of the CDR3 is 17 residues. V shed 0 bases, J shed 1 base, and the junction held 4 bases outside the gene matches. Germline lookup yields CDR1 LGHDT and CDR2 YNNKEL (reference sequence). CDR3 region: CASSQELAGGLSYEQYF. CDR3 nucleotides: TGTGCCAGCAGCCAAGAACTAGCGGGGGGACTTTCCTACGAGCAGTACTTC.

This sequence joins TRBV24-1 and TRBJ2-1, with 11 positions matching TRBD2. V was pared by 3 bases and J by 4 bases, with 7 bases of the junction left unmatched. CDR1 KGHDR and CDR2 SFDVKD come from the germline V gene. CDR3 length: 17 amino acids. The CDR3 reads CATSDHPGLADYNEQFF. As DNA, the CDR3 is TGTGCCACCAGTGATCATCCGGGACTAGCGGATTACAATGAGCAGTTCTTC.

The gene calls are TRBV19 and TRBJ2-7; weak D call: TRBD1 (7 bases). Trimming pared 10 bases from V and 3 bases from J, leaving 19 bases between. The germline V gene has CDR1 LNHDA and CDR2 SQIVND (reference sequence). This CDR3 is built from 14 residues. CDR3 residues: CATRRGQHFYEQYF. DNA of the CDR3: TGTGCCACCAGGCGGGGACAGCATTTCTACGAGCAGTACTTC.

The chain recombines TRBV2 with TRBJ1-6; TRBD1 aligns across 9 bases. Trimming at V came to 2 bases and at J to 13 bases, leaving 18 bases not matched to a gene. The CDR3 sequence is 18 residues long. Germline-derived CDR1 and CDR2 are SNHLY and FYNNEI. CDR3: CASSELNGTGFRFSPLHF. The CDR3, as DNA: TGTGCCAGCAGTGAACTGAACGGGACAGGGTTTCGGTTTTCTCCCCTCCACTTT.

The chain couples TRBV7-8 to TRBJ2-3, with D possibly being TRBD1 (5 bases). V was shortened by 5 bases and J by 8 bases, with 11 bases between the two germline ends. The CDR3 spans 12 residues. CDR1 SGHVS and CDR2 FQNEAQ come from the germline V gene. The CDR3 DNA follows: TGTGCCAGCAGCCGCGACCAGGGTACGCAGTATTTT. Its translation is CASSRDQGTQYF.

The gene calls are TRBV29-1 and TRBJ2-1; D is uncertain. Germline V gives CDR1 SQVTM, CDR2 ANQGSEA. V lost 1 base to trimming and J lost 2 bases, with 9 bases between them. The CDR3 runs to 14 residues. CDR3 in amino acids: CSVEGGNPYNEQFF. CDR3 sequence (DNA): TGCAGCGTTGAAGGCGGTAACCCCTACAATGAGCAGTTCTTC.

This chain links TRBV5-1 with TRBJ2-1; 9 positions match TRBD2. The junction had 12 bases not matched to a gene; V was cut back by 4 bases and J by 1 base. CDR1 SGHRS and CDR2 YFSETQ come from the germline V gene. The CDR3 totals 18 residues. CDR3 residues: CASSVSGASGTSYNEQFF. DNA for the CDR3: TGCGCCAGCAGCGTATCCGGGGCTAGCGGGACATCCTACAATGAGCAGTTCTTC.

The chain recombines TRBV7-2 with TRBJ2-7, with TRBD2 matching over 11 bases. Trimming cost V 1 base and J 3 bases; bases outside gene matches: 5. The CDR3 covers 16 residues. Germline CDR1 and CDR2: SGHTA and FQGNSA. CDR3 nucleotides: TGTGCCAGCAGCTTAGATCAGACTAGCGGGGTCTACGAGCAGTACTTC. This codes for CASSLDQTSGVYEQYF.

The chain joins TRBV6-1 to TRBJ2-1; perhaps TRBD1 as D (5 bases). The germline gives CDR1 MNHNS, CDR2 SASEGT. This CDR3 contains 15 residues. The V and J ends lost 5 bases and 0 bases respectively, with 11 bases between them. The CDR3 is CASSTGHSSYNEQFF. The CDR3 DNA is TGTGCCAGCAGTACCGGACACAGCTCCTACAATGAGCAGTTCTTC.

V and J are TRBV4-2 and TRBJ2-3; 15 nucleotides line up with TRBD2. With 5 bases clipped from V and 2 bases from J, the junction kept 8 bases outside the gene matches. The germline V gene has CDR1 LGHNA and CDR2 YNFKEQ. This CDR3 contains 18 residues. The DNA of the CDR3 is TGTGCCAGCAGCTCCGGACTAGCGGGGGGGGGTTTCACAGATACGCAGTATTTT. Translation gives CASSSGLAGGGFTDTQYF.

The chain links TRBV6-5 to TRBJ1-2; D may be TRBD1 (5 bases). V was pared by 1 base and J by 3 bases, with 15 bases between. This CDR3 contains 16 residues. From germline, CDR1 is MNHEY and CDR2 SVGAGI. CDR3 protein: CASSYYRPGGDYGYTF. The CDR3 DNA reads TGTGCCAGCAGTTACTATCGGCCGGGGGGGGACTATGGCTACACCTTC.

This rearrangement joins TRBV6-6 to TRBJ1-6; a possible D gene is TRBD1 (6 bases). The V gene lost 7 bases and the J gene lost 9 bases, with 22 bases spanning the gap. The CDR3 contains 16 residues. Germline CDR1 reads MNHNY; CDR2 reads SVGAGI (reference sequence). The CDR3 DNA sequence: TGTGCCAGCACCAAGGGGGTACCTAATAATGGTTCACCCCTCCACTTT. Translating gives CASTKGVPNNGSPLHF.

The CDR3 DNA is TGTGCCACCAGCAGGCCGGGACAGCCGAATGAAAAACTGTTTTTT. Its translation: CATSRPGQPNEKLFF. The chain recombines TRBV15 with TRBJ1-4; the match to TRBD1 covers 7 bases. The V segment lost 3 bases and the J segment 5 bases; nucleotides outside the gene matches: 6. The germline V gene has CDR1 LNHNV and CDR2 YYDKDF (reference sequence). The CDR3 sequence is 15 residues long.

The CDR3 loop is CASGGRALNTEAFF. DNA for the CDR3: TGTGCCAGCGGAGGCAGAGCTCTGAACACTGAAGCTTTCTTT. This chain links TRBV2 with TRBJ1-1; D ambiguous. This CDR3 is 14 amino acids long. V lost 8 bases and J 0 bases, leaving 13 bases between the germline ends. From germline, CDR1 is SNHLY and CDR2 FYNNEI.

The genes are TRBV18 and TRBJ1-5; 7 positions match TRBD1. CDR3 size: 14 residues. J gave up 6 bases and V 1 base, and 3 bases lay outside the gene matches. Germline V CDR1 and CDR2: KGHSH, LQKENI. CDR3 protein: CASSPQGAVQPQHF. The CDR3 nucleotides read TGTGCCAGCTCACCACAGGGGGCTGTTCAGCCCCAGCATTTT.

This clone was detected a few times. The genes are TRBV30 and TRBJ1-2, with a weak D call TRBD1 (5 bases). V was clipped by 0 bases and J by 4 bases, with 12 bases between them. The length of the CDR3 is 14 residues. CDR1 is GTSNPN and CDR2 is SVGIG in the germline V gene (reference sequence). The DNA for the CDR3 is TGTGCCTGGAGTGTAGCCCCTACAGGCTATGGCTACACCTTC. This codes for CAWSVAPTGYGYTF.

The J gene is TRBJ2-1, the V gene TRBV18; 11 bases match TRBD1. Germline V lookup: CDR1 KGHSH, CDR2 LQKENI. The CDR3 spans 17 residues. The junction had 8 bases not matched to a gene; V was cut back by 0 bases and J by 7 bases. The CDR3 protein is CASSPPSGQGVPNEQFF. The CDR3, as DNA: TGTGCCAGCTCACCACCGTCGGGACAGGGGGTACCTAATGAGCAGTTCTTC.

The genes are TRBV12-3 or TRBV12-4 and TRBJ2-7; TRBD2 aligns across 9 bases. V dropped 6 bases and J dropped 6; count of bases not matched to a gene: 6. The CDR3 is 13 amino acids. The CDR3 loop reads CASRLAGFREQYF. The CDR3 DNA reads TGTGCCAGCAGGCTAGCGGGATTCCGCGAGCAGTACTTC.

V and J are TRBV5-1 and TRBJ2-1, with D possibly matching TRBD1 (6 bases). Trimming took off 1 base at V and 1 base at J, with 9 bases between the two ends. CDR3 length: 15 amino acids. Per the germline V gene, CDR1 is SGHRS and CDR2 is YFSETQ. The CDR3 loop is CASSLIGGSYNEQFF. In nucleotides, the CDR3 is TGCGCCAGCAGCTTGATAGGGGGATCCTACAATGAGCAGTTCTTC.

The genes are TRBV5-4 and TRBJ2-2; TRBD2 aligns across 8 bases. Germline V lookup: CDR1 SGHNT, CDR2 YYREEE (reference sequence). Trimming cost V 3 bases and J 3 bases; bases outside gene matches: 7. The CDR3 has 16 residues. The CDR3 DNA reads TGTGCCAGCAGCTCGAGCGGGGGTTTATACACCGGGGAGCTGTTTTTT. It specifies CASSSSGGLYTGELFF.

This chain links TRBV7-9 with TRBJ1-5; TRBD1 agrees at 9 bases. The CDR3 has 15 amino acids. V lost 1 base to trimming and J lost 6 bases; unmatched junction nucleotides: 4. Germline-derived CDR1 and CDR2 are SEHNR and FQNEAQ (reference sequence). CDR3 sequence: CASSLEGTGSQPQHF. Written as DNA, the CDR3 is TGTGCCAGCAGCTTAGAGGGGACAGGGAGTCAGCCCCAGCATTTT.

V and J are TRBV6-5 and TRBJ1-5; no definite D call. Trimming took off 0 bases at V and 1 base at J, with 7 bases between the two ends. The CDR3 contains 15 residues. CDR1 and CDR2 from the germline V gene are MNHEY and SVGAGI. The CDR3 sequence is CASSYSQVSNQPQHF. In DNA form, the CDR3 reads TGTGCCAGCAGTTACTCACAAGTCAGCAATCAGCCCCAGCATTTT.

This clone was seen once. The chain couples TRBV19 to TRBJ1-1, with a weak D call TRBD1 (5 bases). Germline assignment: CDR1 LNHDA and CDR2 SQIVND (reference sequence). V was cut by 4 bases and J by 8 bases, with 8 bases left in between. The CDR3 loop spans 11 amino acids. The CDR3 DNA reads as TGTGCCAGTAGTACCAGGGTAGAAGCTTTCTTT. Encoded protein: CASSTRVEAFF. Using reference TRBV19 and TRBJ1-1 for the parts outside the CDR3, the full variable domain is DGGITQSPKYLFRKEGQNVTLSCEQNLNHDAMYWYRQDPGQGLRLIYYSQIVNDFQKGDIAEGYSVSREKKESFPLTVTSAQKNPTAFYLCASSTRVEAFFGQGTRLTVV.

Only a few counts were recorded for this clone. The V gene is TRBV29-1, the J gene TRBJ2-3; 7 positions agree with TRBD1. Germline lookup yields CDR1 SQVTM and CDR2 ANQGSEA. CDR3 length: 15 residues. The V segment lost 4 bases and the J segment 0 bases; nucleotides outside the gene matches: 7. DNA of the CDR3: TGCAGCGTTGGAGAGGGGACAGCCAGCACAGATACGCAGTATTTT. This translates into CSVGEGTASTDTQYF.